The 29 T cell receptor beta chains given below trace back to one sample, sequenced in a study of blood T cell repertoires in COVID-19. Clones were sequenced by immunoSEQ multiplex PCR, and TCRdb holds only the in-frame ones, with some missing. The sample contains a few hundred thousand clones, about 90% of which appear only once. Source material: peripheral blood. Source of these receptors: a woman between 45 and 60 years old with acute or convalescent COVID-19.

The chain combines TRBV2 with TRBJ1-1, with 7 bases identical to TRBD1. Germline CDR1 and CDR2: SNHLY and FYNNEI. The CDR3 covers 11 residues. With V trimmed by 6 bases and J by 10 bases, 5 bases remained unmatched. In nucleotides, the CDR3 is TGTGCCAGCAGACGACAGGGACGAGCTTTCTTT. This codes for CASRRQGRAFF.

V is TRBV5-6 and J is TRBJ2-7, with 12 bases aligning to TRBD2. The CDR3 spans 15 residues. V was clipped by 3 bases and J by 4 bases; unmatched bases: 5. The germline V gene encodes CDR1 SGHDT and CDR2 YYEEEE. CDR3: CASSYGLAGSYEQYF. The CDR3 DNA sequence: TGTGCCAGCAGCTACGGACTAGCGGGGAGTTACGAGCAGTACTTC.

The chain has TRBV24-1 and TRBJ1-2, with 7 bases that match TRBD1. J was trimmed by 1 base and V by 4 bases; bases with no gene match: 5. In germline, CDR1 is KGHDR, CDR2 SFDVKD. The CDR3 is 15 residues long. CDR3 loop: CATSDNRGDNYGYTF. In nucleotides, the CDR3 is TGTGCCACCAGTGACAACAGGGGTGATAACTATGGCTACACCTTC.

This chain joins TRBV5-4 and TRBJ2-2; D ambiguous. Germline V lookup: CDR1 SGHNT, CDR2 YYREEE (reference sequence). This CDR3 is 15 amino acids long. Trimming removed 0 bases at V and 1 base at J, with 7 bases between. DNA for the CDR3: TGTGCCAGCAGCTTGGCGAACAGGAACACCGGGGAGCTGTTTTTT. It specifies CASSLANRNTGELFF.

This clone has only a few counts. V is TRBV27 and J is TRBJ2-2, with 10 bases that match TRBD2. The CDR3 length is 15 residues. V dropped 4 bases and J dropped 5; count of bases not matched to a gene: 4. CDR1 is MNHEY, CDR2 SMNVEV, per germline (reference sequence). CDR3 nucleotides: TGTGCCAGCAGTTCCTTACTAGCGGGAACCGGGGAGCTGTTTTTT. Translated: CASSSLLAGTGELFF.

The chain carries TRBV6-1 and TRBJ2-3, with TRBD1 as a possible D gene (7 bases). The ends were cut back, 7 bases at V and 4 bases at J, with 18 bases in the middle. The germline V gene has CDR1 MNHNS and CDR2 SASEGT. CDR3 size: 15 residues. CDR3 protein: CASKLAGGTSDTQYF. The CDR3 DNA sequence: TGTGCCAGCAAGCTCGCAGGGGGGACCTCAGATACGCAGTATTTT.

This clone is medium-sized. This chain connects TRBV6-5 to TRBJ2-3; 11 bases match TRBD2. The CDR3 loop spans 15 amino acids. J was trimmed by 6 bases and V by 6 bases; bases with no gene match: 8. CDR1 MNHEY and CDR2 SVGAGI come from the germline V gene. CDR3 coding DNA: TGTGCCAGCAGGCTTCTAGCGGGAGGTTGGGATACGCAGTATTTT. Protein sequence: CASRLLAGGWDTQYF.

The CDR3 DNA reads as TGTGCCAGCAGTTTAGGCAGGGGATACACTGAAGCTTTCTTT. Protein product: CASSLGRGYTEAFF. The chain is built from TRBV28 and TRBJ1-1; D is perhaps TRBD1 (6 bases). Trimming removed 2 bases from V and 3 bases from J, with 10 bases in between. Germline V CDR1 and CDR2: MDHEN, SYDVKM. This CDR3 comprises 14 residues.

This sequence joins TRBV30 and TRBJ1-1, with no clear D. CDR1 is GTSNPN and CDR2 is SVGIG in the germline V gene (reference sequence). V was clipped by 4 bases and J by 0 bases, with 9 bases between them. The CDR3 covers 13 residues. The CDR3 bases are TGTGCCTGGAAGGCGGAGATGAACACTGAAGCTTTCTTT. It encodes CAWKAEMNTEAFF.

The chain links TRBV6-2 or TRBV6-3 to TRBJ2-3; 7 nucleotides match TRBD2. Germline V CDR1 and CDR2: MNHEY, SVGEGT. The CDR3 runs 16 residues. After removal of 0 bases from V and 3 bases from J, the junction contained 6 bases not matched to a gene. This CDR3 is CASSYSGGRATDTQYF. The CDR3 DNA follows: TGTGCCAGCAGTTACTCGGGTGGGAGGGCTACAGATACGCAGTATTTT.

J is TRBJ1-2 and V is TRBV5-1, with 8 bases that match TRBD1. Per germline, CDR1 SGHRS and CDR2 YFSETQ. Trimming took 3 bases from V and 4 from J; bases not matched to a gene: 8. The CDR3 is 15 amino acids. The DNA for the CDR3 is TGCGCCAGCAGCTCGGGACAGGCGGATGGCTATGGCTACACCTTC. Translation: CASSSGQADGYGYTF.

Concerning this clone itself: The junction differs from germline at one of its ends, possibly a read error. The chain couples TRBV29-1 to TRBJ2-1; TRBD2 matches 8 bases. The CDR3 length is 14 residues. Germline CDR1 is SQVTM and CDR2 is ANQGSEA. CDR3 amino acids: CSVEGGGLVGGFLF. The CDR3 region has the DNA TGCAGCGTTGAAGGGGGGGGACTAGTCGGCGGTTTCCTCTTC.

This chain's CDR3 is CASSLPSDEQFF. The CDR3, as DNA: TGCGCCAGCAGCTTGCCTTCCGATGAGCAGTTCTTC. The chain joins TRBV5-1 to TRBJ2-1, with D hard to call. The CDR3 totals 12 residues. CDR1 is SGHRS and CDR2 is YFSETQ in the germline V gene. V gave up 1 base and J gave up 8 bases, with 7 bases separating them.

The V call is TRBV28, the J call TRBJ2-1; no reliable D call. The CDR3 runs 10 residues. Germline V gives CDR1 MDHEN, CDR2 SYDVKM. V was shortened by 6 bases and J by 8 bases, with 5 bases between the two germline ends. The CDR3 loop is CASSSDEQFF. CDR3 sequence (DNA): TGTGCCAGCAGCTCAGATGAGCAGTTCTTC.

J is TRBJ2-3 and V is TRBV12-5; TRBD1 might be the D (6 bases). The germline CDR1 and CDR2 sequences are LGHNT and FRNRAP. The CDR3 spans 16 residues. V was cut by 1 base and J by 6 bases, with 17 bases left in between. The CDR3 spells CASGLGLVGAGDTQYF. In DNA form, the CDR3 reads TGTGCTAGTGGTTTGGGACTTGTGGGGGCAGGGGATACGCAGTATTTT.

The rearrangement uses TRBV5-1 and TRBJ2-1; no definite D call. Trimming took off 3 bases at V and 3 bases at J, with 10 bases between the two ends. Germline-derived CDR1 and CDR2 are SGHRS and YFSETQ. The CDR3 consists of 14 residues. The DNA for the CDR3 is TGCGCCAGCAGCTCGCAACAGCTCTACAATGAGCAGTTCTTC. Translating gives CASSSQQLYNEQFF.

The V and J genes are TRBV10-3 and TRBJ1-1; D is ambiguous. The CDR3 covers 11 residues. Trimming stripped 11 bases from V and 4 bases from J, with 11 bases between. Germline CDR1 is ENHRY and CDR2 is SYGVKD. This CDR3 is CAGLTGTEAFF. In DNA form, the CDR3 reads TGTGCCGGTCTTACGGGCACTGAAGCTTTCTTT.

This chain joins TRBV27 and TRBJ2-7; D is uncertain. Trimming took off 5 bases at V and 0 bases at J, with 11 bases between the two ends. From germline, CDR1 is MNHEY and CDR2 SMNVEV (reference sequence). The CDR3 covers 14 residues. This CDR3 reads CASSSKLSSYEQYF. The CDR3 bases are TGTGCCAGCAGTAGTAAATTGAGCTCCTACGAGCAGTACTTC.

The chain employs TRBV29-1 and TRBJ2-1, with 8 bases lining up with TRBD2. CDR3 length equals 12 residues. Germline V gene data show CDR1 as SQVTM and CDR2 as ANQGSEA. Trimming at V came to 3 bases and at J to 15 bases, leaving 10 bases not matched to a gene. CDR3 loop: CSVDEAGEGRFF. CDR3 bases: TGCAGCGTTGACGAAGCGGGAGAGGGGAGGTTCTTC.

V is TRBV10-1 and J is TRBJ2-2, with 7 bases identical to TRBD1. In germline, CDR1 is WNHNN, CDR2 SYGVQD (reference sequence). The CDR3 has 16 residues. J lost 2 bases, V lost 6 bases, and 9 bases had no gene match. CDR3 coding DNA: TGCGCCAGCAGGAGGGACAGCACTACTAACACCGGGGAGCTGTTTTTT. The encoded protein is CASRRDSTTNTGELFF.

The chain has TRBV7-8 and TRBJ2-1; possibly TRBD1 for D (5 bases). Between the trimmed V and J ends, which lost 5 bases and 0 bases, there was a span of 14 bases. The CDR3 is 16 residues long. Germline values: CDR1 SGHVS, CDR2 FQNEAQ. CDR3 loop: CASSRAQGSSYNEQFF. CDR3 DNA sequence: TGTGCCAGCAGCCGAGCCCAGGGAAGCTCCTACAATGAGCAGTTCTTC.

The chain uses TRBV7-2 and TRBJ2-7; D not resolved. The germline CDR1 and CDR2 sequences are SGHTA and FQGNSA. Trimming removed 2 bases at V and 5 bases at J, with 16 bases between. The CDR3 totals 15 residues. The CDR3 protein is CASSLRLHGGDEQYF. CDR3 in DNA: TGTGCCAGCAGCTTAAGGTTGCATGGCGGCGACGAGCAGTACTTC.

Here the CDR3 reads CASDTSGSYNEQFF. As DNA, the CDR3 is TGTGCCAGCGATACTAGCGGGAGCTACAATGAGCAGTTCTTC. The chain uses TRBV6-5 and TRBJ2-1, with 11 bases matching TRBD2. The germline V gene has CDR1 MNHEY and CDR2 SVGAGI. The ends lost 8 bases at V and 3 bases at J; junction bases unmatched: 3. The CDR3 runs 14 residues.

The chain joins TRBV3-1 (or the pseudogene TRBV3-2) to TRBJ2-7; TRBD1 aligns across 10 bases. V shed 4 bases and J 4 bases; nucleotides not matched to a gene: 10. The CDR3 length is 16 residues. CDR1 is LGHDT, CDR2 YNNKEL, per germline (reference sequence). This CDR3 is CASSRSAGQGSYEQYF. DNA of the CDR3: TGTGCCAGCAGCCGAAGCGCGGGACAGGGGTCTTACGAGCAGTACTTC.

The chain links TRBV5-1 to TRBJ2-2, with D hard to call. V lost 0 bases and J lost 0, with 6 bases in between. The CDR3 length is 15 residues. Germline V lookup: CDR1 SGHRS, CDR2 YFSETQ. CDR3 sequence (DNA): TGCGCCAGCAGCTTGGTGCAGACGAACACCGGGGAGCTGTTTTTT. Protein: CASSLVQTNTGELFF.

CDR3 residues: CSASQLAGGLVYGYTF. In DNA form, the CDR3 reads TGCAGTGCTAGTCAGCTGGCGGGGGGGCTTGTCTATGGCTACACCTTC. The genes are TRBV20-1 and TRBJ1-2, with D tentatively TRBD1 (6 bases). The CDR3 has 16 residues. V was pared by 3 bases and J by 4 bases, with 21 bases between. Germline CDR1 is DFQATT and CDR2 is SNEGSKA (reference sequence).

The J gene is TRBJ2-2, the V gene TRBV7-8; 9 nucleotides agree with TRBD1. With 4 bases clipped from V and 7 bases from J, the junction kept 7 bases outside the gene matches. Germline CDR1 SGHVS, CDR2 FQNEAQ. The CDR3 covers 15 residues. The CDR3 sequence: CASSSGDRVSGELFF. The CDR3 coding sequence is TGTGCCAGCAGCTCCGGGGACAGGGTCAGCGGGGAGCTGTTTTTT.

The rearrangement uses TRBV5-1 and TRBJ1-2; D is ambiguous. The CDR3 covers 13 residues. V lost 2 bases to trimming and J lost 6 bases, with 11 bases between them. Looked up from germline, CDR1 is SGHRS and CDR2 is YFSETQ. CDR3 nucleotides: TGCGCCAGCAGCTTCTTTAGTTCTAATGGCTACACCTTC. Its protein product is CASSFFSSNGYTF.

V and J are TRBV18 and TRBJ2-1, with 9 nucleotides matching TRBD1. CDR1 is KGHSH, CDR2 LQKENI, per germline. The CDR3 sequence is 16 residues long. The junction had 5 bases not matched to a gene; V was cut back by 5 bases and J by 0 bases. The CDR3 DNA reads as TGTGCCAGCTCAGGTGGGACAGGGAGCTCCTACAATGAGCAGTTCTTC. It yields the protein CASSGGTGSSYNEQFF.